This T cell receptor beta chain was recorded in a study of T cells in Graves' hyperthyroidism and ophthalmopathy. Notes on the study in general: The model identified upcoming ophthalmopathy a median approximately 6.4 months ahead of onset. From stable hyperthyroidism, ophthalmopathy was set apart by a 13 V-J model. In blood, most of the thyroid clonotypes expanded above 0.001 were also present.

Amplified TCR beta CDR3 regions came from RNA transcripts. The study used the HTBI primer set for a first-round RT-PCR of the TCR CDR3. TCRdb reprocessed the multiplex PCR reads via MiXCR and lists one record per CDR3 protein. Of 500,000 to 700,000 distinct CDR3 sequences listed, approximately 15% were seen once; the top ten hold roughly 18%. Lactation, pregnancy, other autoimmune disease or uncontrolled infection led to exclusion of patients. Trimming stripped 7 bases from V and 2 bases from J, with 10 bases between. The CDR3 length is 13 residues. Germline V gene data show CDR1 as SGHAT and CDR2 as FQNNGV. A word on this clonotype: The antigen is unknown.

V gene TRBV11-2 combines with J gene TRBJ2-3; D remains unclear. The TCR comes from a woman between 18 and 29 years old with Graves' hyperthyroidism. Sequencing used blood. CDR3: CASNLGNTDTQYF. The CDR3 nucleotides are TGTGCCAGCAACTTGGGTAACACAGATACGCAGTATTTT.